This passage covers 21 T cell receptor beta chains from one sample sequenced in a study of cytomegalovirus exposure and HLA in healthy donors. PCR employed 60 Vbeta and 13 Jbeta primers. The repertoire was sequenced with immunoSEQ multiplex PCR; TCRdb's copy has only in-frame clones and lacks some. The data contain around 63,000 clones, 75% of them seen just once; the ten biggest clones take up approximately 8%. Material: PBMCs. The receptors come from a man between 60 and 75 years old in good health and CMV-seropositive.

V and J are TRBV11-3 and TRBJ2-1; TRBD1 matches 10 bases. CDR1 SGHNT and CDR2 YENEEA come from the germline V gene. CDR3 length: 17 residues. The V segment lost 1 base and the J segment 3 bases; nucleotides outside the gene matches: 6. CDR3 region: CASSLVGQGGFYNEQFF. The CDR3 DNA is TGTGCCAGCAGCTTAGTCGGACAGGGGGGTTTCTACAATGAGCAGTTCTTC.

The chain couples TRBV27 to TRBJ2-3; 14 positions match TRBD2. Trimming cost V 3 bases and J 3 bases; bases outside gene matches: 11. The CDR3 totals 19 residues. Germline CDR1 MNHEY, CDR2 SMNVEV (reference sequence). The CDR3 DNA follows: TGTGCCAGCAGTTTCGGACTAGCGGGAGGCCGGTCCCAGACAGATACGCAGTATTTT. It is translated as CASSFGLAGGRSQTDTQYF.

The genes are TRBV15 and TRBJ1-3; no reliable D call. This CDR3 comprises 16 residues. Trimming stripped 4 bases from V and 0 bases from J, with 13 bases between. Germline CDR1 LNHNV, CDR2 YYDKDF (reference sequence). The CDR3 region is CATSTARRDSGNTIYF. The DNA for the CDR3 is TGTGCCACCAGCACGGCCAGACGGGACTCTGGAAACACCATATATTTT.

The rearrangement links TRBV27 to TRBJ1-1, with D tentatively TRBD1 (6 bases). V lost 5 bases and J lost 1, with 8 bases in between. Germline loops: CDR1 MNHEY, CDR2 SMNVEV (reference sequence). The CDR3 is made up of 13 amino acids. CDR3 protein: CASSPTGNTEAFF. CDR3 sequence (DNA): TGTGCCAGCAGTCCGACAGGGAACACTGAAGCTTTCTTT.

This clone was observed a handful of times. The CDR3 sequence: CASSPPGGEAFF. CDR3 nucleotides: TGTGCCAGCTCACCACCTGGGGGGGAAGCTTTCTTT. V is TRBV18 and J is TRBJ1-1; tentatively, D is TRBD1 (5 bases). Germline CDR1 and CDR2: KGHSH and LQKENI. The length of the CDR3 is 12 residues. Trimming stripped 0 bases from V and 8 bases from J, with 7 bases between.

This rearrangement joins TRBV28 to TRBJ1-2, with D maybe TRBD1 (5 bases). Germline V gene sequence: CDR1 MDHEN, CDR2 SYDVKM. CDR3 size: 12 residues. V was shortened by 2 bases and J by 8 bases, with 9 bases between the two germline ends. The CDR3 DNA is TGTGCCAGCAGTTTACGGACAACAGGCTACACCTTC. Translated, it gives CASSLRTTGYTF.

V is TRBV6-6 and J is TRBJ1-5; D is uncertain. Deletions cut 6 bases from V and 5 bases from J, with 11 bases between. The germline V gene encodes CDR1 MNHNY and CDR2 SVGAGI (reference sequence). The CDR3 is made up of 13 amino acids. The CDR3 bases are TGTGCCAGCAGGGGGAGGGAGGATCAGCCCCAGCATTTT. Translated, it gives CASRGREDQPQHF.

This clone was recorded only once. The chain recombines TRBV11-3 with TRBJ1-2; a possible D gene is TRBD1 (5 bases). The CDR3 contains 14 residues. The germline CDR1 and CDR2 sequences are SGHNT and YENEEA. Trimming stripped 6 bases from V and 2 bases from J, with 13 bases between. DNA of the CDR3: TGTGCCAGCAGTGTAGACAGTTTGAACTATGGCTACACCTTC. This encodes CASSVDSLNYGYTF.

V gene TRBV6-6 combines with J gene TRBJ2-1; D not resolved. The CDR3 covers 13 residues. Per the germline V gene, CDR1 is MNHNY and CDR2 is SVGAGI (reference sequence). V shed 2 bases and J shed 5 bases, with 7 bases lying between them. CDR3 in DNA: TGTGCCAGCAGTTACGACTTAAACAATGAGCAGTTCTTC. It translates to CASSYDLNNEQFF.

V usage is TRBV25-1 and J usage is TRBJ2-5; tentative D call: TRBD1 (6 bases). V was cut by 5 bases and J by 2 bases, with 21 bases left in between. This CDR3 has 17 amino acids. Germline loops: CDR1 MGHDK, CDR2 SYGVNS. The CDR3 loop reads CASSPPGAEGIQETQYF. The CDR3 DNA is TGTGCCAGCAGTCCCCCAGGGGCCGAGGGGATACAAGAGACCCAGTACTTC.

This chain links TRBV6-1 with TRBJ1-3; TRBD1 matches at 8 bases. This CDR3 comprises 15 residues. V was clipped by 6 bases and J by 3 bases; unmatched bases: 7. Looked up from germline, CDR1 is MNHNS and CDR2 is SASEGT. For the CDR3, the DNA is TGTGCCAGCAGGTCAGGGGGCGTAGGTGGAAACACCATATATTTT. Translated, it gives CASRSGGVGGNTIYF.

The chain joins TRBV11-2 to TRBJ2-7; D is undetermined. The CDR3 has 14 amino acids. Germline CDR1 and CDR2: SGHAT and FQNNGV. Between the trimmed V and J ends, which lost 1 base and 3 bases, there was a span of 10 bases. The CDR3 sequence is CASSLGTAYYEQYF. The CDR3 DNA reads TGTGCCAGCAGCTTAGGAACAGCCTACTACGAGCAGTACTTC.

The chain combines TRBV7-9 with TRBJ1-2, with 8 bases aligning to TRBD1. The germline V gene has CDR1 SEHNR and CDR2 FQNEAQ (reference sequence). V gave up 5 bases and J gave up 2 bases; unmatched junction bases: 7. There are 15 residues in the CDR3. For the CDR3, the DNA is TGTGCCAGCAGCCCCCGGACAGGGATAAACTATGGCTACACCTTC. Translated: CASSPRTGINYGYTF.

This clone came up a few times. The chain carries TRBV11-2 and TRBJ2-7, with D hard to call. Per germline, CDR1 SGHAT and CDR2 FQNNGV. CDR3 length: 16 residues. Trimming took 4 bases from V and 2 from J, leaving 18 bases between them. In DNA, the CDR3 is TGTGCCAGCAGCTCACCTCTGTCGCGGAGTCCCTACGAGCAGTACTTC. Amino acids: CASSSPLSRSPYEQYF.

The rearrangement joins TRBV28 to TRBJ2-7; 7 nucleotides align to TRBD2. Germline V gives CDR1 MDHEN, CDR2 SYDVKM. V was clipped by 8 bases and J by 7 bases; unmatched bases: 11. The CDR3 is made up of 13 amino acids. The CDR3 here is CASFQRGVGEQYF. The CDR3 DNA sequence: TGTGCCAGCTTCCAGCGGGGTGTGGGTGAGCAGTACTTC.

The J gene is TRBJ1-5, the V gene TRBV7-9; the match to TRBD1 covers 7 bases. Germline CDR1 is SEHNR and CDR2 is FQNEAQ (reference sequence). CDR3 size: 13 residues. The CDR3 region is CATQGPSNQPQHF. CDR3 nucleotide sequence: TGTGCTACACAGGGGCCTAGCAATCAGCCCCAGCATTTT.

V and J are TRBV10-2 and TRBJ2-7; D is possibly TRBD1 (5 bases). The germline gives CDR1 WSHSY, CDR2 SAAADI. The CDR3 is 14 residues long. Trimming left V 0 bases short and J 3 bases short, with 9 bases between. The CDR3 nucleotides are TGCGCCAGCAGTGAGTCGCCACAGGTCTACGAGCAGTACTTC. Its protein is CASSESPQVYEQYF.

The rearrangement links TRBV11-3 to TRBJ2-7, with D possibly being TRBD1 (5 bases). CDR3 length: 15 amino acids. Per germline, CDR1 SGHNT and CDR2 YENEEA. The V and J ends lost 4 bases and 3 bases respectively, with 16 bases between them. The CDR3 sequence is CASSSPRGDSYEQYF. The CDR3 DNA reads TGTGCCAGCAGCTCCCCAAGGGGCGACAGCTACGAGCAGTACTTC.

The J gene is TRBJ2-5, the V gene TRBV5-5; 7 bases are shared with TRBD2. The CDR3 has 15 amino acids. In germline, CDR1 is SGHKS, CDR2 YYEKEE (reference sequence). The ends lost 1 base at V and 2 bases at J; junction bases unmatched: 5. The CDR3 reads CASSLYSSGQETQYF. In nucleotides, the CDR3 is TGTGCCAGCAGCTTGTACAGTAGCGGGCAAGAGACCCAGTACTTC. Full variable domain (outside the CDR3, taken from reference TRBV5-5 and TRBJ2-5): DAGVTQSPTHLIKTRGQQVTLRCSPISGHKSVSWYQQVLGQGPQFIFQYYEKEERGRGNFPDRFSARQFPNYSSELNVNALLLGDSALYLCASSLYSSGQETQYFGPGTRLLVL.

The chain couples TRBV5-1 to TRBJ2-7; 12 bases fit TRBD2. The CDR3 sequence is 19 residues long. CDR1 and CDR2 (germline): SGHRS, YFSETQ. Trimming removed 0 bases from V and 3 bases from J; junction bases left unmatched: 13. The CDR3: CASSLASGLAGLPFYEQYF. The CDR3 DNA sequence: TGCGCCAGCAGCTTGGCATCGGGACTAGCGGGTTTACCCTTCTACGAGCAGTACTTC.

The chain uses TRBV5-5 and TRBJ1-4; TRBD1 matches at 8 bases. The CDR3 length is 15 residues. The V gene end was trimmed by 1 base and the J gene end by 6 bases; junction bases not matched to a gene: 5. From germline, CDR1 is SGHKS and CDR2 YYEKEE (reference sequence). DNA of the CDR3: TGTGCCAGCAGCTTGTCGACAGGGGTGGATGAAAAACTGTTTTTT. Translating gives CASSLSTGVDEKLFF.